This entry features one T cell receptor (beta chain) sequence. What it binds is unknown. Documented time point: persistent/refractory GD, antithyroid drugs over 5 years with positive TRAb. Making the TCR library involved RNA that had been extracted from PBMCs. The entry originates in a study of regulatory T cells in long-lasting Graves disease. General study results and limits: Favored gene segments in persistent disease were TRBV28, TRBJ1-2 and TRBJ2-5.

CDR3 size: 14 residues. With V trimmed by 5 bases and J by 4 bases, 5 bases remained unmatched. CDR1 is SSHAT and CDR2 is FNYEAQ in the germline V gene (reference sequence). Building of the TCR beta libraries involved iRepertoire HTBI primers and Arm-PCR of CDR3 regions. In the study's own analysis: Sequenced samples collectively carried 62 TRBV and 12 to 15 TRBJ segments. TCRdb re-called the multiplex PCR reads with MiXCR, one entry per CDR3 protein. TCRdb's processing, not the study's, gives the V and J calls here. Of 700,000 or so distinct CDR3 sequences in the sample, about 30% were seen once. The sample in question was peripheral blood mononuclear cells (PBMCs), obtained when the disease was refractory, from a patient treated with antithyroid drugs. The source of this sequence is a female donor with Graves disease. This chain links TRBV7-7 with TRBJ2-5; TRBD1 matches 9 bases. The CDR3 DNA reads TGTGCCAGCAGCCCGGGACAGGGTACAGAGACCCAGTACTTC. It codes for CASSPGQGTETQYF.